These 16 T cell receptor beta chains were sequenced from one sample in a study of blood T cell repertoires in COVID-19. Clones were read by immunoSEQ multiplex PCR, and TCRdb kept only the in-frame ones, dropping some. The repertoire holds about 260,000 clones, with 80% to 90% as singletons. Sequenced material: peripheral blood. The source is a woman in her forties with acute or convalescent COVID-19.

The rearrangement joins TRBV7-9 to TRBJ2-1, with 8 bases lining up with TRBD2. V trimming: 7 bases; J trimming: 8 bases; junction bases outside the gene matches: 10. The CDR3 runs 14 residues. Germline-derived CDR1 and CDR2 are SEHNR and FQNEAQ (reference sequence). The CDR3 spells CASTRGGRADEQFF. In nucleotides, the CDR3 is TGTGCCAGCACCCGGGGGGGCAGGGCCGATGAGCAGTTCTTC. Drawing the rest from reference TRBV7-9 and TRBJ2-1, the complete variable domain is DTGVSQNPRHKITKRGQNVTFRCDPISEHNRLYWYRQTLGQGPEFLTYFQNEAQLEKSRLLSDRFSAERPKGSFSTLEIQRTEQGDSAMYLCASTRGGRADEQFFGPGTRLTVL.

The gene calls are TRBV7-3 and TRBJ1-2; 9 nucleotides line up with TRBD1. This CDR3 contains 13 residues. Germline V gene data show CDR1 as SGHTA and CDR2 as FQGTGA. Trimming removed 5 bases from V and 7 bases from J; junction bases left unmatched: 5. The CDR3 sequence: CASSPTTGGGYTF. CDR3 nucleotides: TGTGCCAGCAGCCCCACGACAGGGGGTGGCTACACCTTC.

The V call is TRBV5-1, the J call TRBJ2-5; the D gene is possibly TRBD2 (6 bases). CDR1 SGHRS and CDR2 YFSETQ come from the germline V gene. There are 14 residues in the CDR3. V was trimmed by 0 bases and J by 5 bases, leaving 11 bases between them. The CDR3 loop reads CASSLGQLAETQYF. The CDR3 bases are TGCGCCAGCAGCTTGGGACAGCTAGCGGAGACCCAGTACTTC.

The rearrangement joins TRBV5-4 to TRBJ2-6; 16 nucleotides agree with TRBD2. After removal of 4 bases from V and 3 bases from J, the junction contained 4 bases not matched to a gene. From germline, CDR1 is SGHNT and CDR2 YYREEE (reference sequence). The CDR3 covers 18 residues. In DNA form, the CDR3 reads TGTGCCAGCAGCCCGGGACTAGCGGGGGGGTTTGGGGCCAACGTCCTGACTTTC. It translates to CASSPGLAGGFGANVLTF.

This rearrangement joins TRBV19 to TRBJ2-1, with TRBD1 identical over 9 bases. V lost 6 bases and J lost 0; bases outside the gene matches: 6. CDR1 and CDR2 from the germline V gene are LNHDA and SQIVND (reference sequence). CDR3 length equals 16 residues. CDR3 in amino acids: CASRGTGTISYNEQFF. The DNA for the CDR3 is TGTGCCAGTAGGGGGACAGGGACCATCTCCTACAATGAGCAGTTCTTC.

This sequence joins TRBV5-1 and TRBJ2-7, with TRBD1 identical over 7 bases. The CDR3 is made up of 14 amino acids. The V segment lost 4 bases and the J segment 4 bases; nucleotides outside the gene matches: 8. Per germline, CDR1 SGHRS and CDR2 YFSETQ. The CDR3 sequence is CASSTNRGPYEQYV. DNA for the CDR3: TGCGCCAGCAGCACGAACAGGGGACCTTACGAGCAGTACGTC.

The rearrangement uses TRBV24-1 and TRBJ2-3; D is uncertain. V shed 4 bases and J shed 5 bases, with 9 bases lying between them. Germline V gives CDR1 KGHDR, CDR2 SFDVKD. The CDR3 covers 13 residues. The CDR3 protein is CATSEPLGDTQYF. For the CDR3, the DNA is TGTGCCACCAGTGAACCCCTAGGAGATACGCAGTATTTT.

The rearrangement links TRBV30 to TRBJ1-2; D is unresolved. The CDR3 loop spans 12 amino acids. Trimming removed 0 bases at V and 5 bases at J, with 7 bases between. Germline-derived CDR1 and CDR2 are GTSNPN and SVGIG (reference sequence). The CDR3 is CAWSVWTYGYTF. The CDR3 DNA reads TGTGCCTGGAGTGTATGGACTTATGGCTACACCTTC.

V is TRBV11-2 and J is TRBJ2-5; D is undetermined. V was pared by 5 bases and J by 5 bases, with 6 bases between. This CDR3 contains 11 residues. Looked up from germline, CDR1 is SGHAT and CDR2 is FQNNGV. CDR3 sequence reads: CASSLGETQYF. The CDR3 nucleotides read TGTGCCAGCAGCCTCGGGGAGACCCAGTACTTC.

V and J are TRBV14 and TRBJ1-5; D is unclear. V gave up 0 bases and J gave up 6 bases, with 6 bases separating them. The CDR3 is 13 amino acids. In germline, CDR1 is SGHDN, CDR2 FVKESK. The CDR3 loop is CASSQDEGQPQHF. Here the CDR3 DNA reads TGTGCCAGCAGCCAAGATGAGGGTCAGCCCCAGCATTTT. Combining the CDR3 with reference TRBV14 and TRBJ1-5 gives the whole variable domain EAGVTQFPSHSVIEKGQTVTLRCDPISGHDNLYWYRRVMGKEIKFLLHFVKESKQDESGMPNNRFLAERTGGTYSTLKVQPAELEDSGVYFCASSQDEGQPQHFGDGTRLSIL.

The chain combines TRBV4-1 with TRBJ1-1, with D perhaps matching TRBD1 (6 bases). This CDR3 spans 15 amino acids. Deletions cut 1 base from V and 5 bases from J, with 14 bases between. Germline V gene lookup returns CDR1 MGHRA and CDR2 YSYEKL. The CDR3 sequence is CASSQGGRGETEAFF. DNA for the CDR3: TGCGCCAGCAGCCAAGGAGGCAGGGGCGAGACTGAAGCTTTCTTT.

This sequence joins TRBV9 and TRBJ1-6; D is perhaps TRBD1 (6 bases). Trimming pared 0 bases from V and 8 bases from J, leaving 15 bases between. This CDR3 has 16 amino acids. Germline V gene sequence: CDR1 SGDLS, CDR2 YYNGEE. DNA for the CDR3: TGTGCCAGCAGCGTAGATGAAGGGGGTTTATATTCACCCCTCCACTTT. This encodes CASSVDEGGLYSPLHF.

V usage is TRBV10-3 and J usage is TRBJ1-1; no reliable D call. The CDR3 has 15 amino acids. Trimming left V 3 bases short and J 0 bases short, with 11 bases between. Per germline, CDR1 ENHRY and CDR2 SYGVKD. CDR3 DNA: TGTGCCATCAGTGACCCAGGACTGATGAACACTGAAGCTTTCTTT. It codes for CAISDPGLMNTEAFF.

CDR3 in DNA: TGTGCCAGCAGCGGGATAGGGACTAGCGGGGCTACAGATACGCAGTATTTT. Its translation is CASSGIGTSGATDTQYF. The V and J genes are TRBV5-6 and TRBJ2-3; 13 positions match TRBD2. Germline lookup yields CDR1 SGHDT and CDR2 YYEEEE. The trim removed 4 bases at V and 3 bases at J, leaving 8 bases unmatched. CDR3 length equals 17 residues.

The DNA for the CDR3 is TGTGCCAGCAGTAAGACAGACACCGGGGAGCTGTTTTTT. Protein sequence: CASSKTDTGELFF. The rearrangement joins TRBV2 to TRBJ2-2; tentatively, D is TRBD1 (5 bases). The CDR3 runs 13 residues. Germline loops: CDR1 SNHLY, CDR2 FYNNEI. Trimming took off 5 bases at V and 3 bases at J, with 7 bases between the two ends.

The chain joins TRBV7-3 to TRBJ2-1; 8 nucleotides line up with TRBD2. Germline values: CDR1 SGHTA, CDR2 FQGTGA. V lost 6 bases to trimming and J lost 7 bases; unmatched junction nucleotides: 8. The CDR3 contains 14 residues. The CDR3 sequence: CASSGSSGSNEQFF. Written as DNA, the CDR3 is TGTGCCAGCAGTGGGTCTAGCGGGTCAAATGAGCAGTTCTTC. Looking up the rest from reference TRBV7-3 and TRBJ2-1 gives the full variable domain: GAGVSQTPSNKVTEKGKYVELRCDPISGHTALYWYRQSLGQGPEFLIYFQGTGAADDSGLPNDRFFAVRPEGSVSTLKIQRTERGDSAVYLCASSGSSGSNEQFFGPGTRLTVL.